The next 25 T cell receptor beta chains were all read from a single sample in a study of Ad26.COV2.S vaccination and SARS-CoV-2 variants. TCRdb keeps only in-frame clones here, not all; method: immunoSEQ multiplex PCR. This table has fewer than 900,000 clones, 89% appearing once. The treatment was: roughly 19 received Ad26.COV2.S at low or high dose, single or two shots; 5 received placebo; per-sample allocation not given. Vaccine and placebo recipients were sampled on day 63 after the first injection. The sequencing used peripheral blood, collected in a trial of Ad26.COV2.S vaccine versus placebo. The source is a person between 18 and 60 years old who received the Ad26.COV2.S COVID-19 vaccine or a placebo.

The chain links TRBV7-2 to TRBJ2-7; the D gene is possibly TRBD2 (5 bases). The CDR3 length is 12 residues. Germline loops: CDR1 SGHTA, CDR2 FQGNSA. Trimming shortened V by 0 bases and J by 5 bases, and 5 bases separated the two germline ends. The CDR3 region is CASSLAGDEQYF. The DNA of the CDR3 is TGTGCCAGCAGCTTAGCGGGAGACGAGCAGTACTTC. Full variable domain (rest looked up from reference TRBV7-2 and TRBJ2-7): GAGVSQSPSNKVTEKGKDVELRCDPISGHTALYWYRQSLGQGLEFLIYFQGNSAPDKSGLPSDRFSAERTGGSVSTLTIQRTQQEDSAVYLCASSLAGDEQYFGPGTRLTVT.

Written as DNA, the CDR3 is TGTGCCAGCAGCCCGACAGGGGAGTCCTGGAACACTGAAGCTTTCTTT. This gives the protein CASSPTGESWNTEAFF. This rearrangement joins TRBV25-1 to TRBJ1-1; TRBD1 aligns across 8 bases. Germline V CDR1 and CDR2: MGHDK, SYGVNS. This CDR3 has 16 residues. The junction had 10 bases not matched to a gene; V was cut back by 6 bases and J by 1 base.

The rearrangement joins TRBV11-2 to TRBJ1-4, with unresolved D. Germline-derived CDR1 and CDR2 are SGHAT and FQNNGV. CDR3 length: 14 amino acids. V was pared by 3 bases and J by 7 bases, with 12 bases between. Written as DNA, the CDR3 is TGTGCCAGCAGCTTCGGCCTTGTAGGTGAAAAACTGTTTTTT. Protein sequence: CASSFGLVGEKLFF.

The genes are TRBV6-2 or TRBV6-3 and TRBJ1-2; D is perhaps TRBD1 (5 bases). The CDR3 runs to 14 residues. Trimming took off 5 bases at V and 7 bases at J, with 17 bases between the two ends. CDR1 MNHEY and CDR2 SVGEGT come from the germline V gene. The CDR3, as DNA: TGTGCCAGCAGTCCCGGGGACCGACTTTCTGGCTACACCTTC. This translates into CASSPGDRLSGYTF.

The gene calls are TRBV7-3 and TRBJ2-1; tentatively, D is TRBD1 (6 bases). Trimming took 5 bases from V and 0 from J, leaving 11 bases between them. This CDR3 is 15 amino acids long. CDR1 is SGHTA, CDR2 FQGTGA, per germline. CDR3 nucleotide sequence: TGTGCCAGCAGCGAAACAGGGTCCTCCTACAATGAGCAGTTCTTC. As protein: CASSETGSSYNEQFF.

This clone has only a few counts. V and J are TRBV6-5 and TRBJ2-3; the match to TRBD2 covers 11 bases. CDR3 length equals 14 residues. V was clipped by 4 bases and J by 5 bases; unmatched bases: 2. Looked up from germline, CDR1 is MNHEY and CDR2 is SVGAGI. CDR3 in DNA: TGTGCCAGCAGTTTAGGACTAGCGGGAGATACGCAGTATTTT. This sequence encodes CASSLGLAGDTQYF.

This chain links TRBV10-2 with TRBJ1-5, with D perhaps TRBD1 (5 bases). Looked up from germline, CDR1 is WSHSY and CDR2 is SAAADI. The CDR3 is 15 residues long. Deletions cut 4 bases from V and 0 bases from J, with 10 bases between. The CDR3 region has the DNA TGCGCCAGCAGTGCGGGGCCCTTTAGCAATCAGCCCCAGCATTTT. Translating it yields CASSAGPFSNQPQHF.

The rearrangement uses TRBV6-5 and TRBJ1-1, with 7 bases fitting TRBD1. Trimming took 2 bases from V and 7 from J; bases not matched to a gene: 4. Germline loops: CDR1 MNHEY, CDR2 SVGAGI. The CDR3 consists of 13 residues. CDR3 sequence: CASSYRAGGEAFF. The CDR3 DNA is TGTGCCAGCAGTTACAGGGCAGGGGGTGAAGCTTTCTTT.

The chain employs TRBV6-5 and TRBJ2-2; perhaps TRBD2 as D (6 bases). This CDR3 is 15 amino acids long. With 4 bases removed from V and 1 base from J, the gap between germline ends came to 10 bases. Germline V lookup: CDR1 MNHEY, CDR2 SVGAGI. The CDR3 sequence is CASSLYGRNTGELFF. The CDR3 coding sequence is TGTGCCAGCAGTTTATACGGGAGGAACACCGGGGAGCTGTTTTTT.

As concerns this clone: Other nucleotide sequences from this sample produce the same CDR3. The chain carries TRBV19 and TRBJ1-2; TRBD1 is a possible D gene (5 bases). The CDR3 is 14 amino acids. Germline assignment: CDR1 LNHDA and CDR2 SQIVND (reference sequence). V lost 4 bases and J 0 bases, leaving 9 bases between the germline ends. CDR3 amino acids: CASSKGKTNYGYTF. In DNA, the CDR3 is TGTGCCAGTAGTAAGGGGAAAACTAACTATGGCTACACCTTC.

The chain recombines TRBV5-6 with TRBJ1-2; no clear D gene. This CDR3 comprises 16 residues. The germline gives CDR1 SGHDT, CDR2 YYEEEE. Trimming took 2 bases from V and 7 from J, leaving 21 bases between them. CDR3 sequence: CASSLRGPTPSGGYTF. The CDR3, as DNA: TGTGCCAGCAGCTTACGAGGGCCCACACCTTCTGGTGGCTACACCTTC.

The V and J genes are TRBV6-5 and TRBJ2-3, with TRBD1 identical over 7 bases. The CDR3 runs to 13 residues. Germline V gene lookup returns CDR1 MNHEY and CDR2 SVGAGI. Trimming cost V 8 bases and J 3 bases; bases outside gene matches: 5. For the CDR3, the DNA is TGTGCCAGCGAGTGGACAGGAACAGATACGCAGTATTTT. This encodes CASEWTGTDTQYF.

As concerns this clone: This could be a read error, since a much larger clone is one nucleotide away. Other DNA variants within this sample encode the same CDR3. J is TRBJ1-5 and V is TRBV3-1 (or the pseudogene TRBV3-2); D gene unclear. Trimming pared 0 bases from V and 0 bases from J, leaving 0 bases between. The V gene's germline CDR1 is LGHDT and CDR2 YNNKEL (reference sequence). The CDR3 contains 13 residues. DNA of the CDR3: TGTGCCAGCAGCCAAGATAGCAATCAGCCCCAGCATTTT. Amino acid sequence: CASSQDSNQPQHF.

The chain uses TRBV19 and TRBJ1-1; 7 bases are a match to TRBD1. With 7 bases clipped from V and 0 bases from J, the junction kept 2 bases outside the gene matches. CDR1 is LNHDA and CDR2 is SQIVND in the germline V gene (reference sequence). The CDR3 covers 13 residues. CDR3 DNA: TGTGCCAGTAACAGGGGCATGAACACTGAAGCTTTCTTT. This sequence encodes CASNRGMNTEAFF.

This clone came up once. The chain uses TRBV7-3 and TRBJ2-7; D call uncertain. Germline loops: CDR1 SGHTA, CDR2 FQGTGA. Between the trimmed V and J ends, which lost 2 bases and 0 bases, there was a span of 5 bases. The CDR3 runs to 13 residues. The CDR3 DNA reads as TGTGCCAGCAGCTTATACAGCTCCTACGAGCAGTACTTC. Residues: CASSLYSSYEQYF.

The CDR3 loop reads CAISPRTDYEQYF. The CDR3 DNA sequence: TGTGCCATCAGCCCCAGGACAGACTACGAGCAGTACTTC. The J gene is TRBJ2-7, the V gene TRBV10-3; D is possibly TRBD1 (6 bases). The CDR3 runs to 13 residues. Trimming took 6 bases from V and 3 from J, leaving 12 bases between them. From germline, CDR1 is ENHRY and CDR2 SYGVKD.

This rearrangement joins TRBV2 to TRBJ1-5; D not certain. The V end lost 5 bases, the J end lost 1 base, and 9 bases lay between the germline ends. CDR1 is SNHLY and CDR2 is FYNNEI in the germline V gene. This CDR3 spans 14 amino acids. CDR3 sequence reads: CASSSTTSNQPQHF. The CDR3 DNA reads TGTGCCAGCAGTAGTACTACAAGCAATCAGCCCCAGCATTTT.

The rearrangement uses TRBV3-1 (or the pseudogene TRBV3-2) and TRBJ2-7; D call uncertain. Trimming shortened V by 0 bases and J by 7 bases, and 13 bases separated the two germline ends. Germline V CDR1 and CDR2: LGHDT, YNNKEL (reference sequence). CDR3 length: 14 amino acids. CDR3 in amino acids: CASSQDTVAREQYF. CDR3 nucleotides: TGTGCCAGCAGCCAAGACACCGTGGCGAGGGAGCAGTACTTC.

The V and J genes are TRBV2 and TRBJ2-6; D perhaps matches TRBD1 (5 bases). The CDR3 contains 16 residues. The germline V and J ends were trimmed by 3 bases and 1 base, with 10 bases remaining between them. CDR1 and CDR2 (germline): SNHLY, FYNNEI. The CDR3 nucleotides read TGTGCCAGCAGTGATGAATGGACATCTGGGGCCAACGTCCTGACTTTC. It specifies CASSDEWTSGANVLTF.

This clone was recorded once. The chain couples TRBV4-2 to TRBJ2-5; 7 positions agree with TRBD1. The ends lost 5 bases at V and 7 bases at J; junction bases unmatched: 16. Germline V gene data show CDR1 as LGHNA and CDR2 as YNFKEQ. This CDR3 has 16 amino acids. The CDR3 is CASSSGQAVGLGTQYF. CDR3 DNA: TGTGCCAGCAGCTCAGGACAGGCGGTGGGCCTCGGGACCCAGTACTTC.

The chain recombines TRBV4-2 with TRBJ2-7; D call uncertain. The germline V gene encodes CDR1 LGHNA and CDR2 YNFKEQ. V lost 0 bases, J lost 2 bases, and 8 bases lay in between. CDR3 length equals 14 residues. The CDR3, as DNA: TGTGCCAGCAGCCAAGAGTACGGAACCTACGAGCAGTACTTC. It specifies CASSQEYGTYEQYF.

The sample holds a few counts of this clone. This CDR3 is CASSATGEAPYEQYF. Written as DNA, the CDR3 is TGTGCCAGCAGTGCGACAGGGGAAGCCCCTTACGAGCAGTACTTC. This chain uses TRBV2 with TRBJ2-7, with TRBD1 matching 8 bases. Trimming took 4 bases from V and 4 from J; bases not matched to a gene: 9. Germline V CDR1 and CDR2: SNHLY, FYNNEI. The CDR3 loop spans 15 amino acids.

The J gene is TRBJ1-1, the V gene TRBV9, with 10 nucleotides matching TRBD1. This CDR3 has 15 residues. CDR1 is SGDLS and CDR2 is YYNGEE in the germline V gene. The ends lost 2 bases at V and 3 bases at J; junction bases unmatched: 4. DNA for the CDR3: TGTGCCAGCAGCGTCCCCGGACAGGGGGACACTGAAGCTTTCTTT. It encodes CASSVPGQGDTEAFF.

The CDR3: CASSLQASGGETQYF. The CDR3 nucleotides read TGTGCCAGCAGCCTACAGGCGTCTGGGGGAGAGACCCAGTACTTC. The V gene is TRBV7-2, the J gene TRBJ2-5, with D perhaps matching TRBD1 or TRBD2 (5 bases each). The CDR3 spans 15 residues. The germline V gene encodes CDR1 SGHTA and CDR2 FQGNSA. The V end was cut by 5 bases, the J end by 4 bases, with 17 bases between.

The chain combines TRBV18 with TRBJ1-2; a possible D gene is TRBD1 (6 bases). The CDR3 has 12 amino acids. V was clipped by 6 bases and J by 7 bases, with 12 bases between them. Per germline, CDR1 KGHSH and CDR2 LQKENI. For the CDR3, the DNA is TGTGCCAGCTCGTACAGGGACGGTGGCTACACCTTC. This sequence encodes CASSYRDGGYTF. Based on the CDR3 plus reference TRBV18 and TRBJ1-2, the full variable domain is NAGVMQNPRHLVRRRGQEARLRCSPMKGHSHVYWYRQLPEEGLKFMVYLQKENIIDESGMPKERFSAEFPKEGPSILRIQQVVRGDSAAYFCASSYRDGGYTFGSGTRLTVV.